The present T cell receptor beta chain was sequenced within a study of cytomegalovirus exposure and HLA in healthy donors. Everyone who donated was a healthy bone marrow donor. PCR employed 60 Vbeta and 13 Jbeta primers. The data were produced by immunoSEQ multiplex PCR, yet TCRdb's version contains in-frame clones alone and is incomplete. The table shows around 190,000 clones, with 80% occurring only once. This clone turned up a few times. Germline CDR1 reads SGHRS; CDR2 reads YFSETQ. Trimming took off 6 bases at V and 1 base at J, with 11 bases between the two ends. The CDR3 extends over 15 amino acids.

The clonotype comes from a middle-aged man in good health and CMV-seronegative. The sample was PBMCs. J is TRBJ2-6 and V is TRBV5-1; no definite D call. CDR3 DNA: TGCGCCAGCACCCAAGTCGGGTCTGGGGCCAACGTCCTGACTTTC. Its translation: CASTQVGSGANVLTF.